What follows are 28 T cell receptor beta chains derived from one specimen sequenced in a study of CD8+CD57+ T cells in acquired aplastic anemia. For CDR3 and TCR beta VDJ profiling, genomic DNA was the template used. TCRdb re-analysed the reads in MiXCR, keeping a single row per CDR3 protein. The table has hundreds of thousands of distinct CDR3 sequences, about two thirds seen once. The sample was sorted CD4+, CD8+, or CD8+CD57+ T cells (not recorded which) from PBMCs. The source of these receptors is a human donor in good health, serving as a control.

V gene TRBV5-1 combines with J gene TRBJ1-5; 8 bases are shared with TRBD1. V lost 3 bases and J lost 2; bases outside the gene matches: 4. There are 15 residues in the CDR3. Germline V lookup: CDR1 SGHRS, CDR2 YFSETQ. CDR3 amino acids: CASSCGGQGNQPQHF. DNA for the CDR3: TGCGCCAGCAGCTGTGGGGGACAGGGCAATCAGCCCCAGCATTTT.

This clonotype showed up just a few times. The chain recombines TRBV19 with TRBJ1-4; D uncertain. This CDR3 is built from 14 residues. Trimming removed 9 bases at V and 2 bases at J, with 13 bases between. Germline CDR1 LNHDA, CDR2 SQIVND (reference sequence). The CDR3 region has the DNA TGTGCCAGCAGCTTAGAGAGCACTAATGAAAAACTGTTTTTT. This sequence encodes CASSLESTNEKLFF.

This clonotype was detected a few times. Since the CDR3 does not end with the conserved phenylalanine or tryptophan, this likely comes from a read error. This chain joins TRBV10-2 and TRBJ1-2; D not resolved. Per germline, CDR1 WSHSY and CDR2 SAAADI. CDR3 length equals 13 residues. CDR3 in amino acids: CAISSETLHGYTL. The DNA for the CDR3 is TGCGCCATCAGTAGCGAGACTCTTCATGGCTACACCCTC.

This chain uses TRBV15 with TRBJ1-3; D unclear. The CDR3 runs 16 residues. CDR1 is LNHNV, CDR2 YYDKDF, per germline (reference sequence). V lost 0 bases, J lost 2 bases, and 11 bases lay in between. In DNA form, the CDR3 reads TGTGCCACCAGCAGAGATCGGGTCGGCACTGGAAACACCATATATTTT. Its protein product is CATSRDRVGTGNTIYF.

There are many counts of this clonotype. Here the CDR3 reads CASSLSDLWWVEQYF. The CDR3 bases are TGTGCCAGCAGTTTATCTGATCTGTGGTGGGTGGAGCAGTACTTC. The rearrangement links TRBV27 to TRBJ2-7, with D hard to call. The CDR3 runs 15 residues. Germline V gene sequence: CDR1 MNHEY, CDR2 SMNVEV (reference sequence). Trimming took 0 bases from V and 7 from J, leaving 16 bases between them.

Details on this clonotype: Relative to the germline gene, one junction end is altered; a read error may explain this. This chain links TRBV5-1 with TRBJ1-1; possible D gene TRBD1, 6 bases. CDR1 and CDR2 (germline): SGHRS, YFSETQ. The CDR3 consists of 15 residues. CDR3 in amino acids: CASSLDRRRGTEAFF. The CDR3 nucleotides are TGCGCCAGCAGCTTGGACCGACGGAGGGGGACTGAGGCTTTCTTT.

The DNA for the CDR3 is TGTGCCAGCAGCTCGGGCGGGAAACGAACAGTACTTCTGCACTTT. As protein: CASSSGGKRTVLLHF. The chain employs TRBV7-9 and TRBJ1-6; D gene ambiguous. Looked up from germline, CDR1 is SEHNR and CDR2 is FQNEAQ (reference sequence). The ends were cut back, 4 bases at V and 19 bases at J, with 26 bases in the middle. The CDR3 sequence is 15 residues long.

This clonotype was found many times. The chain combines TRBV6-5 with TRBJ2-5; TRBD1 is a possible D gene (5 bases). The V gene's germline CDR1 is MNHEY and CDR2 SVGAGI. Trimming took off 4 bases at V and 4 bases at J, with 16 bases between the two ends. The CDR3 extends over 15 amino acids. The CDR3 DNA reads as TGTGCCAGCAGTTCCCCCGGGTCAGGGCGAGAGACCCAGTACTTC. Its translation: CASSSPGSGRETQYF.

In the case of this clonotype: At one boundary the junction diverges from the germline segment, which might be a read error. The rearrangement uses TRBV9 and TRBJ2-2; the D is unclear. This CDR3 has 13 amino acids. From germline, CDR1 is SGDLS and CDR2 YYNGEE. This chain's CDR3 is CASSFQKQQQSFF. The CDR3 DNA reads TGTGCCAGCAGCTTCCAAAAACAGCAGCAATCATTCTTT.

This chain uses TRBV6-1 with TRBJ2-3; TRBD2 aligns across 11 bases. The CDR3 runs 16 residues. The junction had 7 bases not matched to a gene; V was cut back by 7 bases and J by 1 base. Per germline, CDR1 MNHNS and CDR2 SASEGT. The CDR3 region is CASTLGLAGGTDTQYF. Here the CDR3 DNA reads TGTGCCAGCACGTTAGGACTAGCGGGCGGCACAGATACGCAGTATTTT.

This clonotype has ten or more counts. The chain links TRBV11-2 to TRBJ1-1; D is uncertain. Germline values: CDR1 SGHAT, CDR2 FQNNGV. V was clipped by 5 bases and J by 7 bases, with 8 bases between them. The CDR3 contains 11 residues. CDR3 protein: CASSTTHEAFF. CDR3 nucleotide sequence: TGTGCCAGCAGCACGACCCATGAAGCTTTCTTT.

Notes on this clonotype: Since no conserved phenylalanine or tryptophan closes the CDR3, a read error is the likely cause. No DNA is shown, since the ends of the CDR3 on it are uncertain; the CDR3 is the one TCRdb lists. The rearrangement links TRBV7-2 to TRBJ1-1. The CDR3 region is 13 residues in length, termini included. CDR1 and CDR2 (germline): SGHTA, FQGNSA. CDR3: CASSPASPNYGYT.

This clonotype was picked up many times. This chain connects TRBV30 to TRBJ2-3, with 7 bases that match TRBD2. From germline, CDR1 is GTSNPN and CDR2 SVGIG (reference sequence). V lost 5 bases to trimming and J lost 4 bases; unmatched junction nucleotides: 3. This CDR3 is 12 amino acids long. For the CDR3, the DNA is TGTGCCTGGGAGCGGGGTGCAGATACGCAGTATTTT. This translates into CAWERGADTQYF.

This rearrangement joins TRBV7-3 to TRBJ2-7; TRBD1 matches 10 bases. The CDR3 totals 15 residues. V lost 6 bases to trimming and J lost 6 bases; unmatched junction nucleotides: 11. CDR1 and CDR2 from the germline V gene are SGHTA and FQGTGA. CDR3 loop: CASSYHRGQGPEQYF. CDR3 nucleotide sequence: TGTGCCAGCAGTTACCATCGGGGACAGGGGCCCGAGCAGTACTTC. Full variable domain (missing parts from reference TRBV7-3 and TRBJ2-7): GAGVSQTPSNKVTEKGKYVELRCDPISGHTALYWYRQSLGQGPEFLIYFQGTGAADDSGLPNDRFFAVRPEGSVSTLKIQRTERGDSAVYLCASSYHRGQGPEQYFGPGTRLTVT.

The chain is built from TRBV28 and TRBJ2-7, with a tentative D call TRBD1 (6 bases). The CDR3 covers 12 residues. Germline V CDR1 and CDR2: MDHEN, SYDVKM. V was clipped by 8 bases and J by 4 bases, with 12 bases between them. CDR3 residues: CASHMGAYEQYF. For the CDR3, the DNA is TGTGCCAGCCATATGGGGGCGTACGAGCAGTACTTC. Looking up the rest from reference TRBV28 and TRBJ2-7 gives the full variable domain: DVKVTQSSRYLVKRTGEKVFLECVQDMDHENMFWYRQDPGLGLRLIYFSYDVKMKEKGDIPEGYSVSREKKERFSLILESASTNQTSMYLCASHMGAYEQYFGPGTRLTVT.

This rearrangement joins TRBV7-2 to TRBJ1-2; D call uncertain. Germline V CDR1 and CDR2: SGHTA, FQGNSA. The CDR3 runs 13 residues. Trimming left V 5 bases short and J 8 bases short, with 15 bases between. The CDR3: CASSEPGSGGYTF. CDR3 nucleotide sequence: TGTGCCAGCAGCGAACCAGGTTCGGGAGGCTACACCTTC.

The CDR3 here is CATSNPGRFSPLHF. The CDR3 nucleotides read TGTGCCACCAGCAATCCCGGGAGATTCTCACCCCTCCACTTT. The rearrangement joins TRBV15 to TRBJ1-6; D remains ambiguous. Germline loops: CDR1 LNHNV, CDR2 YYDKDF (reference sequence). The V end was cut by 4 bases, the J end by 10 bases, with 14 bases between. The CDR3 totals 14 residues.

The chain carries TRBV5-6 and TRBJ1-4; no clear D. The V and J ends lost 4 bases and 7 bases respectively, with 17 bases between them. CDR1 is SGHDT, CDR2 YYEEEE, per germline. The CDR3 covers 15 residues. DNA for the CDR3: TGTGCCAGCAGCCCAGGTACCGGGAACGGTGAAAAACTGTTTTTT. The encoded protein is CASSPGTGNGEKLFF. Full variable domain (rest looked up from reference TRBV5-6 and TRBJ1-4): DAGVTQSPTHLIKTRGQQVTLRCSPKSGHDTVSWYQQALGQGPQFIFQYYEEEERQRGNFPDRFSGHQFPNYSSELNVNALLLGDSALYLCASSPGTGNGEKLFFGSGTQLSVL.

This chain connects TRBV29-1 to TRBJ1-1, with D perhaps matching TRBD1 (6 bases). Trimming took 1 base from V and 5 from J, leaving 8 bases between them. The germline CDR1 and CDR2 sequences are SQVTM and ANQGSEA. The CDR3 has 12 amino acids. CDR3 in amino acids: CSVEAQGTEAFF. CDR3 bases: TGCAGCGTTGAAGCACAGGGAACTGAAGCTTTCTTT.

The gene calls are TRBV7-2 and TRBJ2-5; D remains ambiguous. The CDR3 consists of 16 residues. Deletions cut 5 bases from V and 11 bases from J, with 27 bases between. In germline, CDR1 is SGHTA, CDR2 FQGNSA. The CDR3 sequence is CASSVPNAPLHYGQYF. CDR3 nucleotide sequence: TGTGCCAGCAGCGTCCCAAACGCTCCCCTCCACTATGGGCAGTACTTC. The variable domain in full, completed from reference TRBV7-2 and TRBJ2-5, reads GAGVSQSPSNKVTEKGKDVELRCDPISGHTALYWYRQSLGQGLEFLIYFQGNSAPDKSGLPSDRFSAERTGGSVSTLTIQRTQQEDSAVYLCASSVPNAPLHYGQYFGPGTRLLVL.

V gene TRBV7-2 combines with J gene TRBJ2-5; TRBD2 aligns across 9 bases. The ends lost 5 bases at V and 3 bases at J; junction bases unmatched: 7. Germline CDR1 SGHTA, CDR2 FQGNSA. The CDR3 totals 15 residues. The chain's CDR3 is CASSGAIAGEETQYF. CDR3 DNA: TGTGCCAGCAGCGGAGCGATAGCGGGGGAAGAGACCCAGTACTTC.

This clonotype was detected many times. The V gene is TRBV7-2, the J gene TRBJ1-4; 7 bases line up with TRBD1. The CDR3 covers 15 residues. After removal of 4 bases from V and 8 bases from J, the junction contained 10 bases not matched to a gene. Germline-derived CDR1 and CDR2 are SGHTA and FQGNSA. The CDR3 DNA reads TGTGCCAGCAGCTCGTCACAGGGGTTTAGAGAAAAACTGTTTTTT. It specifies CASSSSQGFREKLFF.

The table lists this clonotype with many counts. The J gene is TRBJ2-2, the V gene TRBV19, with 9 nucleotides matching TRBD1. There are 16 residues in the CDR3. Germline trimming cut 7 bases from V and 3 bases from J; bases unmatched to any gene: 9. Germline loops: CDR1 LNHDA, CDR2 SQIVND (reference sequence). The CDR3 loop is CASTIQGAIDTGELFF. For the CDR3, the DNA is TGTGCCAGTACCATACAGGGGGCGATCGACACCGGGGAGCTGTTTTTT.

Details on this clonotype: Without the conserved terminal phenylalanine or tryptophan, this CDR3 likely stems from a read error. It is unclear where the CDR3 begins or ends on the DNA, so no DNA is shown, and the CDR3 is as TCRdb lists it. The gene calls are TRBV7-9 and TRBJ2-3; TRBD1, the D gene given by the table, was not confirmed from the DNA. 15 amino acids form the CDR3, both terminal residues included. Germline V gene sequence: CDR1 SEHNR, CDR2 FQNEAQ (reference sequence). The CDR3: CASSFGTGEAATQNS.

This clonotype was seen a single time. The chain has TRBV7-2 and TRBJ2-5; D may be TRBD1 (6 bases). Between the trimmed V and J ends, which lost 5 bases and 0 bases, there was a span of 16 bases. The CDR3 covers 16 residues. Germline V gene data show CDR1 as SGHTA and CDR2 as FQGNSA. CDR3 amino acids: CASSQPDRQYQETQYF. For the CDR3, the DNA is TGTGCCAGCAGCCAACCGGACAGACAGTACCAAGAGACCCAGTACTTC.

About this clonotype: Compared with germline, one end of the junction differs, possibly owing to a read error. This chain joins TRBV7-2 and TRBJ2-3, with TRBD2 identical over 7 bases. Germline CDR1 SGHTA, CDR2 FQGNSA. The CDR3 has 15 amino acids. The CDR3 DNA sequence: TGTGCCAGCCGCCCGGGACTACTCAGCACCGATACGCAGTATTTT. This translates into CASRPGLLSTDTQYF.

The chain employs TRBV7-9 and TRBJ2-3; the D gene is possibly TRBD1 (6 bases). The V end was cut by 4 bases, the J end by 9 bases, with 20 bases between. This CDR3 is built from 15 residues. Germline assignment: CDR1 SEHNR and CDR2 FQNEAQ (reference sequence). This CDR3 reads CASSSGLGARGTQYF. CDR3 nucleotides: TGTGCCAGCAGCTCAGGACTGGGGGCTAGGGGGACGCAGTATTTT. The full variable domain, completed using reference TRBV7-9 and TRBJ2-3, is DTGVSQNPRHKITKRGQNVTFRCDPISEHNRLYWYRQTLGQGPEFLTYFQNEAQLEKSRLLSDRFSAERPKGSFSTLEIQRTEQGDSAMYLCASSSGLGARGTQYFGPGTRLTVL.

This clonotype was found many times. The genes are TRBV12-3 or TRBV12-4 and TRBJ1-1; possible D gene TRBD1, 6 bases. With 8 bases removed from V and 4 bases from J, the gap between germline ends came to 14 bases. The CDR3 is made up of 13 amino acids. This chain's CDR3 is CASQGLGGTEAFF. CDR3 in DNA: TGTGCCAGCCAAGGATTAGGGGGCACTGAAGCTTTCTTT.